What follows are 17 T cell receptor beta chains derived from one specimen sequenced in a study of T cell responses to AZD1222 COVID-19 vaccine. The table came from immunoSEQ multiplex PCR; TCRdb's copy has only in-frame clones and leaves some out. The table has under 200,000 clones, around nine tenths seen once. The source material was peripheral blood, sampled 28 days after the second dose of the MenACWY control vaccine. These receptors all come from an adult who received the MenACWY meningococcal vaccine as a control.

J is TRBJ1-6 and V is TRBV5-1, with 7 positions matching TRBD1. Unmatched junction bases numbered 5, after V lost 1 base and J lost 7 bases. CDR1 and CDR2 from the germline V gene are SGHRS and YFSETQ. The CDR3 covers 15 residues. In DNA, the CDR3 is TGCGCCAGCAGCTTGTCGGGACAGAAAAATTCACCCCTCCACTTT. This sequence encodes CASSLSGQKNSPLHF.

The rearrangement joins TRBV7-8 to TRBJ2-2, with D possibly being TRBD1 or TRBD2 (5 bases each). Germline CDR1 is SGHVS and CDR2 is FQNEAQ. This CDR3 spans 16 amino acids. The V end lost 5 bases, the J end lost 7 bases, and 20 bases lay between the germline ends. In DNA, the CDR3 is TGTGCCAGCAGCCTCCTGACGGGACGGAACTTCGGGGAGCTGTTTTTT. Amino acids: CASSLLTGRNFGELFF.

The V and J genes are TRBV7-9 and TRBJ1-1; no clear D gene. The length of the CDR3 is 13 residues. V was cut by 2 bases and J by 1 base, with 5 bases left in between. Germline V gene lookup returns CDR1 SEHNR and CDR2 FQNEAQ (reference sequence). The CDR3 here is CASSLQENTEAFF. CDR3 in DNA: TGTGCCAGCAGCTTACAGGAGAACACTGAAGCTTTCTTT.

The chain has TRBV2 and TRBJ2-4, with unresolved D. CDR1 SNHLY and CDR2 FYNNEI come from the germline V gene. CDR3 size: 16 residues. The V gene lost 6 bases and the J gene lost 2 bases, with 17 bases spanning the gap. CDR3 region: CASRRSMAASKNIQYF. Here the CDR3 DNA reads TGTGCCAGCAGGAGGAGCATGGCCGCCTCCAAAAACATTCAGTACTTC.

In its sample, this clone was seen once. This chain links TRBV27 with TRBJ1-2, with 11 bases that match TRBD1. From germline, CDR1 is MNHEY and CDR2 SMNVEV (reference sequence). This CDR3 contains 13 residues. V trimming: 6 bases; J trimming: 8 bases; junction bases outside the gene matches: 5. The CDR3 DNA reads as TGTGCCAGCAGCCCGGACAGGGGGCGAGGCTACACCTTC. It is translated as CASSPDRGRGYTF.

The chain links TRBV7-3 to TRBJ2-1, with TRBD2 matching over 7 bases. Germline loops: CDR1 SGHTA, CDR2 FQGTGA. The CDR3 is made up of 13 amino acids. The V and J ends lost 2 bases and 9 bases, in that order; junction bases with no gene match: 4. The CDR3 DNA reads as TGTGCCAGCAGCTTAGTCGCTAGCGGTGAGCAGTTCTTC. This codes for CASSLVASGEQFF.

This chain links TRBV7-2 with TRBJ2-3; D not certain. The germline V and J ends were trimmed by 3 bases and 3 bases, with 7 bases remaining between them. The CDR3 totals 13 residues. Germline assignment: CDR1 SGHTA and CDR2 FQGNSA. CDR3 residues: CASSFIGTDTQYF. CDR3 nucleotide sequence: TGTGCCAGCAGCTTCATTGGTACAGATACGCAGTATTTT.

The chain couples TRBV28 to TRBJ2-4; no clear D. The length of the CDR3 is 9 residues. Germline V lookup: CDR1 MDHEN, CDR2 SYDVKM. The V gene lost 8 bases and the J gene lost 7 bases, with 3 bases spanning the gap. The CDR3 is CASGNIQYF. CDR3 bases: TGTGCCAGCGGGAACATTCAGTACTTC.

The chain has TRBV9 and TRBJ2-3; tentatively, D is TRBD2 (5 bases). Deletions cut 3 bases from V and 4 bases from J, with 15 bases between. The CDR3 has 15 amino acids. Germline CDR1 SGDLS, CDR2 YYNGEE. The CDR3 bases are TGTGCCAGCAGCGAATCACTAGTCCCCGCAGATACGCAGTATTTT. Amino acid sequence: CASSESLVPADTQYF.

CDR3 DNA sequence: TGTGCCAGCAGCCCGGGACAGTTCTCTGGAAACACCATATATTTT. Its protein product is CASSPGQFSGNTIYF. The rearrangement joins TRBV7-9 to TRBJ1-3, with 7 bases lining up with TRBD1. With 5 bases clipped from V and 0 bases from J, the junction kept 4 bases outside the gene matches. This CDR3 is built from 15 residues. Germline CDR1 reads SEHNR; CDR2 reads FQNEAQ (reference sequence).

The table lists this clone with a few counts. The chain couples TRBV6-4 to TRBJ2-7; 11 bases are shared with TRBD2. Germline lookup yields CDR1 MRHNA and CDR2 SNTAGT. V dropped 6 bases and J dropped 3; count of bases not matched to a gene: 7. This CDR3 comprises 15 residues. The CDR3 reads CASRALAGDIYEQYF. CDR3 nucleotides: TGTGCCAGCAGAGCACTAGCGGGAGACATCTACGAGCAGTACTTC.

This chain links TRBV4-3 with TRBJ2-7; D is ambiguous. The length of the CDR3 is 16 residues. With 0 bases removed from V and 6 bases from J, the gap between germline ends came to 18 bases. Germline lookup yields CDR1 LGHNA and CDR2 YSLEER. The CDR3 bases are TGCGCCAGCAGCCAAGAACGGCCCCCTCGGCTTTTCGAGCAGTACTTC. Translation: CASSQERPPRLFEQYF.

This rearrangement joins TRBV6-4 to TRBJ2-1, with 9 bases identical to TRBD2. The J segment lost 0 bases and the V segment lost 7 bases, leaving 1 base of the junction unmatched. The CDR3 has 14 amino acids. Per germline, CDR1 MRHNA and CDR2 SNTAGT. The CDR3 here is CASKTSGSYNEQFF. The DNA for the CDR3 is TGTGCCAGCAAGACTAGCGGCTCCTACAATGAGCAGTTCTTC.

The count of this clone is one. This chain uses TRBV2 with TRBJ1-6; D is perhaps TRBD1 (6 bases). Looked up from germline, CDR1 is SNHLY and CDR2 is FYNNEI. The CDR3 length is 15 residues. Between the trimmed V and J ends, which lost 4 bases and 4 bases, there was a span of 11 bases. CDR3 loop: CASSVGQPYNSPLHF. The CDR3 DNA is TGTGCCAGCAGTGTAGGACAGCCGTATAATTCACCCCTCCACTTT. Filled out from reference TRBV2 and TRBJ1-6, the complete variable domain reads EPEVTQTPSHQVTQMGQEVILRCVPISNHLYFYWYRQILGQKVEFLVSFYNNEISEKSEIFDDQFSVERPDGSNFTLKIRSTKLEDSAMYFCASSVGQPYNSPLHFGNGTRLTVT.

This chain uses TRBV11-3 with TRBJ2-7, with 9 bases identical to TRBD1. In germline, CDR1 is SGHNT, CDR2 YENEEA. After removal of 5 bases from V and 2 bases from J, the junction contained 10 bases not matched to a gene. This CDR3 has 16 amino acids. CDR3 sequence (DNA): TGTGCCAGCAGCCGAGCCTGGGACAGGGAAGCCTACGAGCAGTACTTC. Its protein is CASSRAWDREAYEQYF. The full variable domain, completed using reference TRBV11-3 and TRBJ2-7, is EAGVVQSPRYKIIEKKQPVAFWCNPISGHNTLYWYLQNLGQGPELLIRYENEEAVDDSQLPKDRFSAERLKGVDSTLKIQPAELGDSAVYLCASSRAWDREAYEQYFGPGTRLTVT.

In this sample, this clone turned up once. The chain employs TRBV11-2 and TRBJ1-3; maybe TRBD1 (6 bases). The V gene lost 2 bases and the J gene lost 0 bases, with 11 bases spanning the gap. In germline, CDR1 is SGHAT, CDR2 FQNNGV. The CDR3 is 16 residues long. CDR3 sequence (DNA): TGTGCCAGCAGCTTAACAGGGAGGGCCTCTGGAAACACCATATATTTT. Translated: CASSLTGRASGNTIYF.

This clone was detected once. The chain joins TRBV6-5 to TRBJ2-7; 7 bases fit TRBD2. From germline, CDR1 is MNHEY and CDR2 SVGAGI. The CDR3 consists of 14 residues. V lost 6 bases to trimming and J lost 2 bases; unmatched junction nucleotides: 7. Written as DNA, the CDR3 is TGTGCCAGCAGCAGACAGCGGGATGCCTACGAGCAGTACTTC. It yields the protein CASSRQRDAYEQYF.